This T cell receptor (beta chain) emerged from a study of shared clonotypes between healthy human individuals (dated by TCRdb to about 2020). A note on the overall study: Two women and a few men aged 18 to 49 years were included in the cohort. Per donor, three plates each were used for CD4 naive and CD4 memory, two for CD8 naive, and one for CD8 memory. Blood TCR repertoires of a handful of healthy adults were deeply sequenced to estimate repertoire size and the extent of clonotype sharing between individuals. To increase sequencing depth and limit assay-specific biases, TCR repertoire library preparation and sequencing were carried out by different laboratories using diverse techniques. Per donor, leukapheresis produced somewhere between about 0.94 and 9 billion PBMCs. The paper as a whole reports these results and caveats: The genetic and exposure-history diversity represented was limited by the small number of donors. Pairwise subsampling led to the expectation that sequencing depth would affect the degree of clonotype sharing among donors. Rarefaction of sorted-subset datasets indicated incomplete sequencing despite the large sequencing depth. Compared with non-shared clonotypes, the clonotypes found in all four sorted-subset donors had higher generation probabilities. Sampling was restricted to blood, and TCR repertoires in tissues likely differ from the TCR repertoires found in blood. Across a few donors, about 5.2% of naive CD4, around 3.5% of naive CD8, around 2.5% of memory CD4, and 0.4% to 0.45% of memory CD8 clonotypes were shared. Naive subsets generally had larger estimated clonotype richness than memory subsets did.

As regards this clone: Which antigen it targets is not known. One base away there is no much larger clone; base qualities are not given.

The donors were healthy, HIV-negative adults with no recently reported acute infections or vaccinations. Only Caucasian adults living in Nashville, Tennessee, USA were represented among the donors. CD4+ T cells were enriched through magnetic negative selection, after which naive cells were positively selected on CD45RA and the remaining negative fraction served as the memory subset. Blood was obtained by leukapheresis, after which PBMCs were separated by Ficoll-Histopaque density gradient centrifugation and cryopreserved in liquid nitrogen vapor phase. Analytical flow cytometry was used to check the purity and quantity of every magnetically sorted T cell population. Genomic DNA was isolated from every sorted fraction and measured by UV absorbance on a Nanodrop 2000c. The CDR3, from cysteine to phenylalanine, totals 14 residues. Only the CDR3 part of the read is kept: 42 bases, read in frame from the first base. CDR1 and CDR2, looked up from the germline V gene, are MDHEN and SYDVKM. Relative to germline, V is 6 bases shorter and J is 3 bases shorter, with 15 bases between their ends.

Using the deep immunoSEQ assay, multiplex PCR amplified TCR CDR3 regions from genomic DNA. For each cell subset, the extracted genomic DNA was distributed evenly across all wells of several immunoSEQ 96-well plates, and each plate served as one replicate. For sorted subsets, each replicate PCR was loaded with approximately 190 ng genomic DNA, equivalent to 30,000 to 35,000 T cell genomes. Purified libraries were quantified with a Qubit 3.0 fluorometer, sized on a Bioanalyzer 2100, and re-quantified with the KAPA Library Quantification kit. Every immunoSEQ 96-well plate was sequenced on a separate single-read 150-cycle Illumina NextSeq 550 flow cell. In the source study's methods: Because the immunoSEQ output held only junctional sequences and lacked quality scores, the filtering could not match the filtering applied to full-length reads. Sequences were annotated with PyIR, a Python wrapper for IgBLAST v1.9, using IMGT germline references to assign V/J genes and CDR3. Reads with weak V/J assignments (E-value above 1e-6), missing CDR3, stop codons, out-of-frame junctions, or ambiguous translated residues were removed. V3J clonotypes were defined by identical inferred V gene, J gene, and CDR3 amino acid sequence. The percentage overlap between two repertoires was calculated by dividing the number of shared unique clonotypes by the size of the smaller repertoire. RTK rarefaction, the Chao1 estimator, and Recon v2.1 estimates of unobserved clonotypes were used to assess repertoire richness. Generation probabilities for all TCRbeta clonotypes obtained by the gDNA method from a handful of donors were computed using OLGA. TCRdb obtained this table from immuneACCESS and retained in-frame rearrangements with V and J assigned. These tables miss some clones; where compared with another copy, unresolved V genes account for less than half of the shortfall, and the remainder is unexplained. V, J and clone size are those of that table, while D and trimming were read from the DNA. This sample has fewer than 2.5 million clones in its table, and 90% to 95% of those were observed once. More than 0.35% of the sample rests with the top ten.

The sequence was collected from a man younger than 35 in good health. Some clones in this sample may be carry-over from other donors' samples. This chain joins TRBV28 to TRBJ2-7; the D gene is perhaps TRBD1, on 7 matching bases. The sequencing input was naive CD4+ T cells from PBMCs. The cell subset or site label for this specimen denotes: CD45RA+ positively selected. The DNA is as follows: TGTGCCAGCAGCCCCGGCGGGACAGTCTACGAGCAGTACTTC. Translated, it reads CASSPGGTVYEQYF.